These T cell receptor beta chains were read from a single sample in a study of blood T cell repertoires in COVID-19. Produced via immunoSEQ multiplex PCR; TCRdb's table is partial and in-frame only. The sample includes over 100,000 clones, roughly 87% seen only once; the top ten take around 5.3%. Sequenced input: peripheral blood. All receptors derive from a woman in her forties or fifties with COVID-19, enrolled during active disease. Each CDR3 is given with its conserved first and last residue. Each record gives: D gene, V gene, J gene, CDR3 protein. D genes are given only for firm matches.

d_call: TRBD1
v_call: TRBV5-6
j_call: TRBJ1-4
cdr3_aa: CASSQWTGTNEKLFF

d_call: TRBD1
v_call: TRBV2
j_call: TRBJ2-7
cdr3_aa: CASSDWLDRSSYEQYF

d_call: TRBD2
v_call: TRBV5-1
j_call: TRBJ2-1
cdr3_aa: CASSLGGTSQNEQFF

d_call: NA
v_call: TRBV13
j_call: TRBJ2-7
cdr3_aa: CASSGPYPLNEQYF

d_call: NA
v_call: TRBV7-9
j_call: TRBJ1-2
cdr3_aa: CASSLGGFYGYTF

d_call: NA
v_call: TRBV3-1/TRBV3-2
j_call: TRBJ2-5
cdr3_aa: CASSQVSDQETQYF

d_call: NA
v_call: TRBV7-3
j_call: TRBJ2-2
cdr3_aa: CASSLTLSGELFF

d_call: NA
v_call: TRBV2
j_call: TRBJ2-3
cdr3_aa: CASSRLEGQVVYF

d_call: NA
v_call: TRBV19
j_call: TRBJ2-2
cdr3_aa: CASKSFSSTGELFF

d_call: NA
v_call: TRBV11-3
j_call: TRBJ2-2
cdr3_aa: CASSLEQGPGELFF

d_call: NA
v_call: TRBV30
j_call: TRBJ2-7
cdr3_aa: CAWSVGGDFRYEQYF

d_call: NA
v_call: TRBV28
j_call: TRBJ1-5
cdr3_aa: CASSLVAGSNQPQHF

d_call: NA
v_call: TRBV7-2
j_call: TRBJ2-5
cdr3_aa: CASSLIASEETQYF

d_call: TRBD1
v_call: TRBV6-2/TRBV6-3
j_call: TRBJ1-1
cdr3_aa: CASSEDRDEAFF

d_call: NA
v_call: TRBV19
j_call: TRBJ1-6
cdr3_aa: CASSIKGQGNSPLHF

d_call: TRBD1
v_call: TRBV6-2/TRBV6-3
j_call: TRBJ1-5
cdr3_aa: CASSPARDRGQPQHF

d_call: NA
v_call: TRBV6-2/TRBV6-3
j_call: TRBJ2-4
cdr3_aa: CASSYTDYLPAKNIQYF

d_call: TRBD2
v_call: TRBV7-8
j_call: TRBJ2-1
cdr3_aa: CASSFRVGGAYNEQFF

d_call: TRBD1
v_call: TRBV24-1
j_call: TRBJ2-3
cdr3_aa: CATSEQQGATDTQYF

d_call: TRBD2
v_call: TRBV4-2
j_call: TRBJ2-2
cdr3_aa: CASSQGEFALAAKTGELFF

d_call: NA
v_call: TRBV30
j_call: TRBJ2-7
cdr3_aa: CAWSLGHLYEQYF

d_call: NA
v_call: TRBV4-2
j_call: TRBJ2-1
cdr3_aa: CASSQSGSSSYNEQFF

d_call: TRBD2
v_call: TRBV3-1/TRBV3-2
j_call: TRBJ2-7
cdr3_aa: CASSQTFGGGNPYEQYF

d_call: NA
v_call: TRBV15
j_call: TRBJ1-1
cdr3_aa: CATSRTGNTEAFF

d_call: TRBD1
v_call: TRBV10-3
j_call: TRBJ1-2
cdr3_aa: CAISSDRDYGYTF

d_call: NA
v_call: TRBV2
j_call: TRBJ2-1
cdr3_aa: CASSDLGQTYNEQFF

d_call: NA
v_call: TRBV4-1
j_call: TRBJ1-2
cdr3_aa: CASSQEAQVTYGYTF

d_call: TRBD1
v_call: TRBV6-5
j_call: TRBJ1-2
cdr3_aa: CASSLDRVGGYTF

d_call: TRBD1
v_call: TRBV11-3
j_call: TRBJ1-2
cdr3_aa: CASSPQTGGHYGYTF

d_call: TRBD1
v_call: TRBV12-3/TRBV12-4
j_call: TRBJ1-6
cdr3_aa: CASRRTGFSPLHF

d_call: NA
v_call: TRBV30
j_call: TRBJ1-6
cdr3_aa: CAWGSEGTNSPLHF

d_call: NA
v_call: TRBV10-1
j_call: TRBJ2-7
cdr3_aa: CASSESRDEQYF

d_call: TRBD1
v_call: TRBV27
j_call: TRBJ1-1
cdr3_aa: CASSLSPGGTEAFF

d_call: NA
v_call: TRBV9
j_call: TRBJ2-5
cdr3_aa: CASSRAGETQYF

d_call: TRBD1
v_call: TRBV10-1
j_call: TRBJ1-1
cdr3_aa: CAKDKRQGSNTEAFF

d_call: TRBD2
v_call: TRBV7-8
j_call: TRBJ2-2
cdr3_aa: CASSSTLAGNTGELFF

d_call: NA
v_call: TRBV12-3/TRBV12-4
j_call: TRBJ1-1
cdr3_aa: CASSFSQGTEAFF

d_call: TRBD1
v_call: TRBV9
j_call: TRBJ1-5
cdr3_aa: CANPRGGGNQPQHF

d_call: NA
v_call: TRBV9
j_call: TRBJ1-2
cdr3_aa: CASSVLSGQGFYGYTF

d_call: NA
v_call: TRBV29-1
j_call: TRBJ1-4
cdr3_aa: CSVEGQGGEKLFF

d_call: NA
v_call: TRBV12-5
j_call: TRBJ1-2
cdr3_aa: CASGRNYGYTF

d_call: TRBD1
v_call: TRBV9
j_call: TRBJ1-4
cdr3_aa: CASSPLGQGREKLFF

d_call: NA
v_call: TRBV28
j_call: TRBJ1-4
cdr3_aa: CASSLDVGDEKLFF

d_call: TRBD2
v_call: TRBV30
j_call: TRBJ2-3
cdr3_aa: CAWTYLAGKRTDTQYF

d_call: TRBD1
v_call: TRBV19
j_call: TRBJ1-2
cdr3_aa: CASSVTGGWNYGYTF